These T cell receptor beta chains were read from a single sample in a study of blood T cell repertoires in COVID-19. This table comes from immunoSEQ multiplex PCR, and its TCRdb copy is limited to in-frame clones, with some not included. The sample consists of tens of thousands of clones, 89% of them appearing once. The sequenced sample consisted of peripheral blood. The receptors were gathered from a man older than 75 with acute or convalescent COVID-19. CDR3s include the opening cysteine and the closing phenylalanine or tryptophan. The D gene is left open where the match is weak. Some rows have no size entry. The others give once, few or many, or a class for an expanded clone.

cdr3_length: 14
j_call: TRBJ2-1
clone_size: -
d_call: TRBD2
v_call: TRBV7-9
cdr3_aa: CASSLSGASVEQFF
cdr3_nt: TGTGCCAGCAGCTTAAGCGGGGCGAGCGTAGAGCAGTTCTTC

cdr3_length: 15
j_call: TRBJ2-3
clone_size: once
d_call: TRBD1
v_call: TRBV4-1
cdr3_aa: CASSPPGQGVDTQYF
cdr3_nt: TGCGCCAGCAGCCCTCCGGGACAGGGGGTTGATACGCAGTATTTT

cdr3_length: 13
j_call: TRBJ1-2
clone_size: once
d_call: -
v_call: TRBV5-1
cdr3_aa: CASTTTQGYGYTF
cdr3_nt: TGCGCCAGCACCACGACACAGGGCTATGGCTACACCTTC

cdr3_length: 13
j_call: TRBJ2-5
clone_size: -
d_call: TRBD2
v_call: TRBV10-1
cdr3_aa: CASSLAEGETQYF
cdr3_nt: TGCGCCAGCAGCCTAGCGGAGGGGGAGACCCAGTACTTC

cdr3_length: 10
j_call: TRBJ2-5
clone_size: -
d_call: TRBD2
v_call: TRBV20-1
cdr3_aa: CSAGRVTQYF
cdr3_nt: TGCAGTGCTGGGAGGGTGACCCAGTACTTC

cdr3_length: 13
j_call: TRBJ1-5
clone_size: -
d_call: -
v_call: TRBV12-3/TRBV12-4
cdr3_aa: CASSNTGRQPQHF
cdr3_nt: TGTGCCAGCAGCAATACAGGGAGACAGCCCCAGCATTTT

cdr3_length: 15
j_call: TRBJ1-1
clone_size: -
d_call: -
v_call: TRBV7-9
cdr3_aa: CASSLVQGRGTEAFF
cdr3_nt: TGTGCCAGCAGCTTGGTCCAGGGGAGGGGGACTGAAGCTTTCTTT

cdr3_length: 17
j_call: TRBJ2-3
clone_size: -
d_call: TRBD2
v_call: TRBV11-2
cdr3_aa: CASSLGLAGGLSDTQYF
cdr3_nt: TGTGCCAGCAGCTTAGGACTAGCGGGGGGGCTCTCAGATACGCAGTATTTT

cdr3_length: 15
j_call: TRBJ2-1
clone_size: -
d_call: TRBD2
v_call: TRBV6-5
cdr3_aa: CASSRTSGGAVEQFF
cdr3_nt: TGTGCCAGCAGTCGGACTAGCGGGGGGGCGGTTGAGCAGTTCTTC

cdr3_length: 16
j_call: TRBJ2-7
clone_size: many
d_call: TRBD1
v_call: TRBV3-1/TRBV3-2
cdr3_aa: CASSHGTGVQMDEQYF
cdr3_nt: TGTGCCAGCAGCCACGGGACAGGGGTTCAGATGGACGAGCAGTACTTC

cdr3_length: 16
j_call: TRBJ2-5
clone_size: -
d_call: -
v_call: TRBV6-5
cdr3_aa: CASSYSKGRGGETQYF
cdr3_nt: TGTGCCAGCAGTTACTCGAAAGGGAGGGGGGGAGAGACCCAGTACTTC

cdr3_length: 14
j_call: TRBJ1-1
clone_size: once
d_call: TRBD1
v_call: TRBV7-8
cdr3_aa: CASSQTGPDTEAFF
cdr3_nt: TGTGCCAGCAGCCAGACAGGGCCGGACACTGAAGCTTTCTTT